This TCR beta chain stems from a study of OX40 agonist ivuxolimab in advanced cancers. Study-level information: Past anti-PD-1, anti-PD-L1 or anti-CTLA-4 therapy was accepted, and 30% to 45% had received some. Study findings and constraints: The mean number of expanded clones was higher in CD8+ T cells than in CD4+.

Generated by immunoSEQ multiplex PCR, the TCRdb table keeps only in-frame clones and is missing some. The table lists about 120,000 clones, around nine tenths of them singletons, with approximately 0.29% in the top ten. On this clone: Its cognate antigen is unknown.

This CDR3 has 15 residues. Trimming removed 3 bases from V and 6 bases from J, with 15 bases in between. Germline lookup yields CDR1 LGHNA and CDR2 YSLEER. Sequencing was performed on CD4+ or CD8+ T cells sorted from blood, taken in a trial of the OX40 agonist ivuxolimab. This receptor was identified in an adult with an advanced solid tumor such as melanoma, head and neck, liver or kidney cancer. V usage is TRBV4-3 and J usage is TRBJ2-4; D is ambiguous. The CDR3 reads CASSQGYSSINIQYF. The CDR3 nucleotides are TGCGCCAGCAGCCAGGGGTACAGCAGCATAAACATTCAGTACTTC.